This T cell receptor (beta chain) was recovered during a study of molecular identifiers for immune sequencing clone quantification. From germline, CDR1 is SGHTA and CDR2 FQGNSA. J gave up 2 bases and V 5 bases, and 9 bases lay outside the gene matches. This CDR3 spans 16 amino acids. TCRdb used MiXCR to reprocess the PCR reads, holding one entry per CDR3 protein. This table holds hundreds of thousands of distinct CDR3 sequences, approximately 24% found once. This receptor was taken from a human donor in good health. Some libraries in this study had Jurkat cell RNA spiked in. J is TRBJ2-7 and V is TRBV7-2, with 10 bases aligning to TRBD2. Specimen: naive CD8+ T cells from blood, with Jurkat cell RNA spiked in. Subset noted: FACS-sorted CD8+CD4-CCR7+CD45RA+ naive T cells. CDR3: CTSSVGLADTTYEQYF. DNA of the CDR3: TGTACCAGCAGCGTCGGACTAGCGGATACCACCTACGAGCAGTACTTC.